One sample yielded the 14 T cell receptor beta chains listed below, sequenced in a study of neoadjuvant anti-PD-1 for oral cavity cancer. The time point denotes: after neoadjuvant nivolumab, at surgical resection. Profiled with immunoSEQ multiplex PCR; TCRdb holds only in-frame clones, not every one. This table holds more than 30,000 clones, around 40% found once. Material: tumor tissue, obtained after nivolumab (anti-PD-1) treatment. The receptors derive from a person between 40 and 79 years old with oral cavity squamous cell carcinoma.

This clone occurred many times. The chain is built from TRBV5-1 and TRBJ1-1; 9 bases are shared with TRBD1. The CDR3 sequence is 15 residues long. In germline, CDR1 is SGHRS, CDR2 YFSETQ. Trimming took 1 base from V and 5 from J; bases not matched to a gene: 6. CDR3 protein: CASSLQGQGLTEAFF. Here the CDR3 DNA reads TGCGCCAGCAGCTTGCAGGGACAGGGATTGACTGAAGCTTTCTTT.

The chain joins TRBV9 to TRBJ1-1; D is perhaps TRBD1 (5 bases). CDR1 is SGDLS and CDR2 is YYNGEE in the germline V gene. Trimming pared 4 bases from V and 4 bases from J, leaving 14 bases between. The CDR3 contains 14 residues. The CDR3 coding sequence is TGTGCCAGCAGCTCTTCCCCGGGGGTCACTGAAGCTTTCTTT. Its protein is CASSSSPGVTEAFF. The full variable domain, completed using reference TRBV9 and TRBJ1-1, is DSGVTQTPKHLITATGQRVTLRCSPRSGDLSVYWYQQSLDQGLQFLIQYYNGEERAKGNILERFSAQQFPDLHSELNLSSLELGDSALYFCASSSSPGVTEAFFGQGTRLTVV.

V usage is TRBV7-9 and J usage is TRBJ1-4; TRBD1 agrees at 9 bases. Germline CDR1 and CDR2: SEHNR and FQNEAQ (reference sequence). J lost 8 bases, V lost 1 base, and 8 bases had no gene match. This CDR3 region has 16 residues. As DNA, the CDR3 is TGTGCCAGCAGCTTAGGCCTCTTAGGGACAGGGGAAAAACTGTTTTTT. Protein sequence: CASSLGLLGTGEKLFF.

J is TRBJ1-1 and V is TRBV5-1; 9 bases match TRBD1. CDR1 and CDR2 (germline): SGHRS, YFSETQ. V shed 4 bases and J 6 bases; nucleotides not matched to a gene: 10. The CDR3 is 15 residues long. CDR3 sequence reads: CASSLRLDRGAEAFF. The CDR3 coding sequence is TGCGCCAGCAGCCTCAGACTTGACAGGGGGGCTGAAGCTTTCTTT.

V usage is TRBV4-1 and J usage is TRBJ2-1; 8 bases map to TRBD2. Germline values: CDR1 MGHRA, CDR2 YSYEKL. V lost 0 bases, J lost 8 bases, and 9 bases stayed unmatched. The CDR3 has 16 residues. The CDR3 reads CASSQEEAGGLDEQFF. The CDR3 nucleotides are TGCGCCAGCAGCCAAGAGGAGGCGGGGGGCTTGGATGAGCAGTTCTTC.

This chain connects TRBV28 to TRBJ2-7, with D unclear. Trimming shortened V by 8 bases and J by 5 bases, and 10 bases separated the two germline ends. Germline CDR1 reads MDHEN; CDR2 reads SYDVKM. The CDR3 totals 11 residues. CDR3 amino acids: CASDDFNEQYF. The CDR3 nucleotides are TGTGCCAGCGACGACTTTAACGAGCAGTACTTC.

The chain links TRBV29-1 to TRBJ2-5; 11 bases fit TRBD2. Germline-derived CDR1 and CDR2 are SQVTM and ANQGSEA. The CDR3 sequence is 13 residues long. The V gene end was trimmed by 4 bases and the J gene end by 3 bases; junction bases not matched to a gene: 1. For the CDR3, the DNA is TGCAGCGTTGCGGGACTAGCGGAAGAGACCCAGTACTTC. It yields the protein CSVAGLAEETQYF.

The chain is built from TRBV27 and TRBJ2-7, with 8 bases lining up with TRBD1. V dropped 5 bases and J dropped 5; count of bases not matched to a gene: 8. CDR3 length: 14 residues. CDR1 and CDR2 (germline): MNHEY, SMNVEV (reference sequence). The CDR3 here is CASSRTGSPHEQYF. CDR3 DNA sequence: TGTGCCAGCAGTCGGACAGGGTCCCCCCACGAGCAGTACTTC.

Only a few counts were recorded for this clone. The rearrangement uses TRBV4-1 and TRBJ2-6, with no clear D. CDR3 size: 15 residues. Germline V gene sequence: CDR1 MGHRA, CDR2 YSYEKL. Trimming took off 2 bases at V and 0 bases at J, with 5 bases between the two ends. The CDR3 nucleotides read TGCGCCAGCAGCCAATATGACTCTGGGGCCAACGTCCTGACTTTC. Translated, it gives CASSQYDSGANVLTF.

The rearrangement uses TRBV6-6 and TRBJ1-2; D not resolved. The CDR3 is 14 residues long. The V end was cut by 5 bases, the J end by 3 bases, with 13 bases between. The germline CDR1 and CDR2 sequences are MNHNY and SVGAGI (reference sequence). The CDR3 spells CASSARTEYYGYTF. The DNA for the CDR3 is TGTGCCAGCAGTGCCCGGACGGAATACTATGGCTACACCTTC.

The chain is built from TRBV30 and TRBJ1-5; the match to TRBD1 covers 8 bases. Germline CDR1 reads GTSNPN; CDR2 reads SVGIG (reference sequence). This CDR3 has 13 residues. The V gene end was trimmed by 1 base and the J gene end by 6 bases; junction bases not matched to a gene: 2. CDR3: CAWSGTGIQPQHF. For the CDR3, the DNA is TGTGCCTGGAGTGGGACAGGGATTCAGCCCCAGCATTTT.

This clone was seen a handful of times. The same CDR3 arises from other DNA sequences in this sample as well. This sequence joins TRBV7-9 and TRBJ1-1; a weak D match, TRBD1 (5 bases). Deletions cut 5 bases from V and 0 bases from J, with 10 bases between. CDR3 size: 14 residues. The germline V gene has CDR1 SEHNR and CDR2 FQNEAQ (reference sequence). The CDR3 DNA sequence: TGTGCCAGCAGCCCAAGGGGTATGAACACTGAAGCTTTCTTT. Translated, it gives CASSPRGMNTEAFF.

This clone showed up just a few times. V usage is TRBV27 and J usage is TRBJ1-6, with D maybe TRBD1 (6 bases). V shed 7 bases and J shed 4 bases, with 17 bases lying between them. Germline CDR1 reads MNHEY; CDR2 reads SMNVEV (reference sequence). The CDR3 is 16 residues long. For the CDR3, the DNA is TGTGCCAGCACGTGGGCCGGCCAGGGGTATAATTCACCCCTCCACTTT. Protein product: CASTWAGQGYNSPLHF.

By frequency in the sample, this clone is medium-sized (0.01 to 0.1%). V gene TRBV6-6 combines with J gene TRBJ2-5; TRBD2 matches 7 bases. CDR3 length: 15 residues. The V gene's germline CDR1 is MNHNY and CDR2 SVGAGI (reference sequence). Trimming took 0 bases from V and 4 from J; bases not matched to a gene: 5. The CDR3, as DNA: TGTGCCAGCAGTTACTCGACCCTAGCGGCAGAGACCCAGTACTTC. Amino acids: CASSYSTLAAETQYF.